The clone carrying this T cell receptor (beta chain) was counted a single time. The data are from a study of blood T cell repertoires in COVID-19. The CDR3 contains 15 residues. Deletions cut 6 bases from V and 6 bases from J, with 17 bases between. Germline V gene lookup returns CDR1 MNHEY and CDR2 SVGAGI. Using immunoSEQ multiplex PCR, the repertoire was profiled, and TCRdb retains in-frame clones only, with some absent. The sample carries fewer than 85,000 clones, over 60% recorded once. This TCR was sampled from a woman aged 80 or over with active or convalescent COVID-19. The sequenced sample consisted of peripheral blood. J is TRBJ1-4 and V is TRBV6-5; D perhaps matches TRBD1 (5 bases). The CDR3 here is CASSHRGQRDEKLFF. DNA for the CDR3: TGTGCCAGCAGCCACCGGGGCCAGCGGGATGAAAAACTGTTTTTT.